These 23 T cell receptor beta chains were all obtained from the same sample, sequenced in a study of shared clonotypes between healthy human individuals. Here immunoSEQ multiplex PCR was the method, and the copy in TCRdb shows in-frame clones only, minus some. Of some 2,000,000 clones listed, about 95% were seen once; the top ten hold 0.1% to 0.15%. The sample consisted of naive CD4+ T cells sorted from blood. Described subset: CD45RA+ positively selected. The receptors were gathered from a man younger than 35 in good health.

About this clone itself: A read error may explain this, as a much larger clone is one base away. The chain uses TRBV28 and TRBJ1-1; tentatively, D is TRBD1 (6 bases). The CDR3 runs 13 residues. From germline, CDR1 is MDHEN and CDR2 SYDVKM. Trimming left V 6 bases short and J 1 base short, with 9 bases between. The CDR3 bases are TGTGCCAGCAGCCGGACAGCGAACACTGAAGCTTTCTTT. This gives the protein CASSRTANTEAFF.

The chain recombines TRBV27 with TRBJ2-3; maybe TRBD2 (5 bases). Germline CDR1 and CDR2: MNHEY and SMNVEV (reference sequence). V shed 5 bases and J shed 0 bases, with 9 bases lying between them. The CDR3 spans 14 residues. CDR3 coding DNA: TGTGCCAGCAGTACCCGGACTAGCACAGATACGCAGTATTTT. This encodes CASSTRTSTDTQYF.

This clone was found once. The gene calls are TRBV5-6 and TRBJ1-1; 8 positions agree with TRBD1. V trimming: 6 bases; J trimming: 1 base; junction bases outside the gene matches: 11. CDR1 and CDR2 (germline): SGHDT, YYEEEE. The CDR3 runs 16 residues. In DNA, the CDR3 is TGTGCCAGCACCATCCGGACAGGGAGGGGGAACACTGAAGCTTTCTTT. It codes for CASTIRTGRGNTEAFF.

This clone came up a few times. This CDR3 is also generated by other DNA sequences in the sample. The chain combines TRBV6-6 with TRBJ1-1, with D unclear. Trimming took off 2 bases at V and 0 bases at J, with 7 bases between the two ends. CDR3 length: 14 residues. Germline loops: CDR1 MNHNY, CDR2 SVGAGI (reference sequence). Written as DNA, the CDR3 is TGTGCCAGCAGTTACGGGGAAATGAACACTGAAGCTTTCTTT. Its translation is CASSYGEMNTEAFF.

The chain has TRBV5-1 and TRBJ2-1, with D unclear. V dropped 4 bases and J dropped 6 bases, with 14 bases sitting between them. Germline V gene lookup returns CDR1 SGHRS and CDR2 YFSETQ. The CDR3 sequence is 14 residues long. The chain's CDR3 is CASSHDSQLNEQFF. For the CDR3, the DNA is TGCGCCAGCAGCCATGATTCCCAGCTCAATGAGCAGTTCTTC.

This CDR3 reads CATKTENNSPLHF. In DNA form, the CDR3 reads TGTGCCACCAAGACAGAAAATAATTCACCCCTCCACTTT. The chain uses TRBV6-1 and TRBJ1-6, with a tentative D call TRBD1 (5 bases). Trimming removed 10 bases from V and 5 bases from J, with 12 bases in between. The CDR3 sequence is 13 residues long. Germline V CDR1 and CDR2: MNHNS, SASEGT.

The chain links TRBV7-2 to TRBJ2-2; 8 bases are a match to TRBD2. Trimming removed 4 bases from V and 2 bases from J; junction bases left unmatched: 6. This CDR3 has 16 residues. The germline CDR1 and CDR2 sequences are SGHTA and FQGNSA. The CDR3 DNA is TGTGCCAGCAGCTCGGGCGGGGGGCTTAACACCGGGGAGCTGTTTTTT. Residues: CASSSGGGLNTGELFF.

The V call is TRBV11-2, the J call TRBJ2-1; 7 bases align to TRBD2. Germline trimming cut 5 bases from V and 0 bases from J; bases unmatched to any gene: 4. The germline V gene encodes CDR1 SGHAT and CDR2 FQNNGV. The CDR3 is made up of 15 amino acids. The CDR3 DNA is TGTGCCAGCAGCCCCTCTAGCGGCTCCTACAATGAGCAGTTCTTC. As protein: CASSPSSGSYNEQFF.

The rearrangement uses TRBV5-1 and TRBJ2-5, with D unresolved. Trimming stripped 4 bases from V and 0 bases from J, with 13 bases between. The germline CDR1 and CDR2 sequences are SGHRS and YFSETQ. CDR3 length equals 15 residues. CDR3 DNA: TGCGCCAGCAGCCCCCACGGCCCCTACCAAGAGACCCAGTACTTC. Translated: CASSPHGPYQETQYF.

The genes are TRBV7-6 and TRBJ2-1; TRBD1 matches 7 bases. After removal of 4 bases from V and 2 bases from J, the junction contained 5 bases not matched to a gene. Germline-derived CDR1 and CDR2 are SGHVS and FNYEAQ. The CDR3 consists of 15 residues. The CDR3 bases are TGTGCCAGCAGCTCCCGACAGGGAGCCTACAATGAGCAGTTCTTC. Amino acids: CASSSRQGAYNEQFF.

The chain joins TRBV7-9 to TRBJ2-7, with D perhaps TRBD1 (6 bases). The germline gives CDR1 SEHNR, CDR2 FQNEAQ (reference sequence). The length of the CDR3 is 14 residues. V dropped 0 bases and J dropped 3 bases, with 9 bases sitting between them. The CDR3 region has the DNA TGTGCCAGCAGCTTAGCGGGGGCCCTCTACGAGCAGTACTTC. This codes for CASSLAGALYEQYF.

The chain carries TRBV6-5 and TRBJ2-5; 8 bases are a match to TRBD2. Germline V gives CDR1 MNHEY, CDR2 SVGAGI. The CDR3 spans 15 residues. V lost 5 bases and J lost 6; bases outside the gene matches: 11. Here the CDR3 reads CASSTPREGPKTQYF. CDR3 nucleotide sequence: TGTGCCAGCAGTACCCCCCGGGAGGGCCCGAAGACCCAGTACTTC.

V gene TRBV12-5 combines with J gene TRBJ1-1; D possibly corresponds to TRBD1 (6 bases). The CDR3 is made up of 16 amino acids. V dropped 2 bases and J dropped 3 bases, with 16 bases sitting between them. Germline CDR1 reads LGHNT; CDR2 reads FRNRAP. The chain's CDR3 is CASGLSSNHRDTEAFF. Written as DNA, the CDR3 is TGTGCTAGTGGTTTGTCCTCGAACCACAGGGACACTGAAGCTTTCTTT.

CDR3 sequence: CAIRDLRGGGYTF. The CDR3 nucleotides are TGTGCCATCAGGGACCTAAGGGGCGGGGGCTACACCTTC. This chain uses TRBV10-3 with TRBJ1-2; D perhaps matches TRBD1 (5 bases). Germline CDR1 reads ENHRY; CDR2 reads SYGVKD. The CDR3 has 13 amino acids. The V end was cut by 6 bases, the J end by 8 bases, with 16 bases between.

This rearrangement joins TRBV7-2 to TRBJ1-6; possibly TRBD1 for D (5 bases). The CDR3 contains 13 residues. The V and J ends lost 3 bases and 14 bases respectively, with 14 bases between them. Germline lookup yields CDR1 SGHTA and CDR2 FQGNSA. The CDR3 bases are TGTGCCAGCAGCTTGGGATTAGGGGATGCCCTCCACTTT. It codes for CASSLGLGDALHF.

This chain uses TRBV7-9 with TRBJ2-1; TRBD2 aligns across 15 bases. This CDR3 has 16 residues. J lost 8 bases, V lost 6 bases, and 8 bases had no gene match. Germline CDR1 SEHNR, CDR2 FQNEAQ (reference sequence). CDR3 sequence reads: CASSRVRTSGRDEQFF. CDR3 nucleotides: TGTGCCAGCAGTCGAGTCCGGACTAGCGGGAGGGATGAGCAGTTCTTC.

Points on this clone: Other DNA sequences in the sample encode the same CDR3. The chain combines TRBV18 with TRBJ1-1; TRBD1 might be the D (6 bases). The germline CDR1 and CDR2 sequences are KGHSH and LQKENI. V was cut by 3 bases and J by 8 bases, with 10 bases left in between. This CDR3 comprises 12 residues. CDR3 protein: CASSPQGTEAFF. In DNA, the CDR3 is TGTGCCAGCTCACCCCAGGGGACGGAAGCTTTCTTT.

This chain uses TRBV6-5 with TRBJ1-1; D is unresolved. This CDR3 spans 15 amino acids. Germline-derived CDR1 and CDR2 are MNHEY and SVGAGI. Trimming cost V 5 bases and J 2 bases, with 15 bases left between them. The DNA for the CDR3 is TGTGCCAGCAGTCGATCCGGGCCGTCAAACACTGAAGCTTTCTTT. This gives the protein CASSRSGPSNTEAFF.

Comment on this clone: This specimen includes other DNA sequences encoding the same CDR3. The CDR3 coding sequence is TGTGCCAGCTCAGGAGTAAATCAGCCCCAGCATTTT. It is translated as CASSGVNQPQHF. The rearrangement uses TRBV6-1 and TRBJ1-5; D is uncertain. This CDR3 has 12 residues. Trimming stripped 8 bases from V and 4 bases from J, with 9 bases between. Germline CDR1 is MNHNS and CDR2 is SASEGT.

The chain is built from TRBV19 and TRBJ1-6; 8 bases fit TRBD1. Germline CDR1 LNHDA, CDR2 SQIVND (reference sequence). This CDR3 region has 15 residues. V trimming: 9 bases; J trimming: 9 bases; junction bases outside the gene matches: 13. The CDR3, as DNA: TGTGCCAGCTCGGACAGGGCAAGAGGGGGTTCACCCCTCCACTTT. Protein: CASSDRARGGSPLHF.

This chain connects TRBV27 to TRBJ1-6; D remains unclear. V was shortened by 2 bases and J by 7 bases, with 18 bases between the two germline ends. Germline CDR1 MNHEY, CDR2 SMNVEV (reference sequence). This CDR3 is 17 amino acids long. The CDR3 DNA is TGTGCCAGCAGTTTACGGCCGGGCCCCCTGGAAAATTCACCCCTCCACTTT. Protein sequence: CASSLRPGPLENSPLHF.

With regard to this clone: Other DNA sequences of this sample code for an identical CDR3. The J gene is TRBJ1-3, the V gene TRBV11-2; D ambiguous. The germline gives CDR1 SGHAT, CDR2 FQNNGV. Trimming shortened V by 5 bases and J by 0 bases, and 8 bases separated the two germline ends. The CDR3 loop spans 14 amino acids. CDR3 coding DNA: TGTGCCAGCAGCCCAACAGACTCTGGAAACACCATATATTTT. It translates to CASSPTDSGNTIYF.

The V and J genes are TRBV11-2 and TRBJ2-1; D remains ambiguous. The CDR3 totals 12 residues. Trimming pared 0 bases from V and 8 bases from J, leaving 5 bases between. In germline, CDR1 is SGHAT, CDR2 FQNNGV. The CDR3 DNA is TGTGCCAGCAGCTTAGATAGGGATGAGCAGTTCTTC. Protein product: CASSLDRDEQFF.